These 26 T cell receptor beta chains share one sample of origin, sequenced in a study of blood T cell repertoires in COVID-19. TCRdb keeps only in-frame clones here, not all; method: immunoSEQ multiplex PCR. This table has about 430,000 clones, around nine tenths appearing once. Input material: PBMCs or T cells enriched from blood (not recorded which). Source of these receptors: a young woman with acute COVID-19.

This clone was observed a few times. The CDR3 DNA sequence: TGTGCCAGCAGTTCACGATCAAGGACAGGGGGTTGGAATGAGCAGTTCTTC. Its protein product is CASSSRSRTGGWNEQFF. This chain links TRBV27 with TRBJ2-1, with 10 bases aligning to TRBD1. The CDR3 runs 17 residues. With 4 bases clipped from V and 7 bases from J, the junction kept 13 bases outside the gene matches. CDR1 and CDR2 (germline): MNHEY, SMNVEV (reference sequence).

The V call is TRBV7-3, the J call TRBJ2-1; possibly TRBD2 for D (7 bases). CDR1 SGHTA and CDR2 FQGTGA come from the germline V gene. The CDR3 is 19 residues long. Between the trimmed V and J ends, which lost 2 bases and 5 bases, there was a span of 25 bases. The CDR3 DNA reads as TGTGCCAGCAGCTTAGGATTGTGGGGGGGACACGCTTTACACAATGAGCAGTTCTTC. This translates into CASSLGLWGGHALHNEQFF.

This clone was seen a single time. V gene TRBV19 combines with J gene TRBJ1-2; tentatively, D is TRBD1 (6 bases). V shed 4 bases and J shed 0 bases, with 15 bases lying between them. The CDR3 runs 16 residues. Per germline, CDR1 LNHDA and CDR2 SQIVND (reference sequence). The CDR3 sequence is CASSNEQGLANYGYTF. CDR3 coding DNA: TGTGCCAGTAGTAACGAACAGGGTCTGGCTAACTATGGCTACACCTTC.

This sequence joins TRBV6-6 and TRBJ1-1, with 8 positions matching TRBD1. The V segment lost 4 bases and the J segment 11 bases; nucleotides outside the gene matches: 12. The CDR3 consists of 14 residues. Germline V gene data show CDR1 as MNHNY and CDR2 as SVGAGI (reference sequence). The CDR3: CASSLPLDRGGAFF. Written as DNA, the CDR3 is TGTGCCAGCAGTTTACCCCTCGACAGGGGCGGCGCTTTCTTT.

The chain links TRBV9 to TRBJ2-7; TRBD1 agrees at 7 bases. V dropped 4 bases and J dropped 2; count of bases not matched to a gene: 3. The CDR3 runs to 13 residues. Germline V gives CDR1 SGDLS, CDR2 YYNGEE. The CDR3 bases are TGTGCCAGCAGCTCCCAGGGGGCCTACGAGCAGTACTTC. It specifies CASSSQGAYEQYF.

The rearrangement joins TRBV6-2 or TRBV6-3 to TRBJ1-2, with 10 bases aligning to TRBD1. Looked up from germline, CDR1 is MNHEY and CDR2 is SVGEGT. The CDR3 is 15 amino acids. V lost 4 bases to trimming and J lost 6 bases; unmatched junction nucleotides: 8. The CDR3 DNA is TGTGCCAGCAGTTCCACCGGGACAGGGGTCGATGGCTACACCTTC. This sequence encodes CASSSTGTGVDGYTF.

The V and J genes are TRBV7-9 and TRBJ1-2; the D is unclear. Trimming took 4 bases from V and 5 from J, leaving 5 bases between them. This CDR3 has 11 amino acids. CDR1 is SEHNR and CDR2 is FQNEAQ in the germline V gene (reference sequence). The CDR3 loop is CASSSYYGYTF. The DNA for the CDR3 is TGTGCCAGCAGCTCCTATTATGGCTACACCTTC.

This clone was counted once. The rearrangement uses TRBV29-1 and TRBJ1-4; unclear D gene. CDR1 is SQVTM and CDR2 is ANQGSEA in the germline V gene. The V and J ends lost 6 bases and 5 bases respectively, with 10 bases between them. This CDR3 is 12 amino acids long. The CDR3 bases are TGCAGCGTGCGAGGAGGCAATGAAAAACTGTTTTTT. Protein: CSVRGGNEKLFF.

The CDR3 here is CASSLSGPYNYGYTF. CDR3 DNA sequence: TGTGCCAGCAGCCTCTCAGGGCCGTATAACTATGGCTACACCTTC. The genes are TRBV7-9 and TRBJ1-2; a possible D gene is TRBD1 (5 bases). In germline, CDR1 is SEHNR, CDR2 FQNEAQ (reference sequence). V dropped 5 bases and J dropped 1 base, with 14 bases sitting between them. The CDR3 runs to 15 residues.

V and J are TRBV6-2 or TRBV6-3 and TRBJ1-1, with 9 nucleotides matching TRBD1. The trim removed 4 bases at V and 6 bases at J, leaving 12 bases unmatched. CDR3 length: 16 amino acids. Per germline, CDR1 MNHEY and CDR2 SVGEGT. The CDR3 DNA reads as TGTGCCAGCAGTTCACCGGGACAGGGTTACGGCTCTGAAGCTTTCTTT. Its protein is CASSSPGQGYGSEAFF.

The CDR3 reads CASSTGQTYEQYF. CDR3 DNA: TGTGCCAGCAGCACCGGACAGACCTACGAGCAGTACTTC. The rearrangement links TRBV7-9 to TRBJ2-7; possibly TRBD1 for D (6 bases). The CDR3 sequence is 13 residues long. The germline V gene encodes CDR1 SEHNR and CDR2 FQNEAQ (reference sequence). V was shortened by 5 bases and J by 2 bases, with 10 bases between the two germline ends.

The chain has TRBV10-1 and TRBJ2-6; TRBD1 agrees at 8 bases. This CDR3 has 18 amino acids. The germline V gene encodes CDR1 WNHNN and CDR2 SYGVQD (reference sequence). Trimming took 2 bases from V and 3 from J; bases not matched to a gene: 9. The CDR3 DNA reads as TGCGCCAGCAGTGAGGGTCTCAGGGGGCAAAGTGGGGCCAACGTCCTGACTTTC. It codes for CASSEGLRGQSGANVLTF.

About this clone: Other nucleotide sequences from this sample produce the same CDR3. In DNA form, the CDR3 reads TGTGCCAGCAGCCGAGACAGGGGGCCGGGAAACACCATATATTTT. Translating gives CASSRDRGPGNTIYF. The rearrangement uses TRBV7-3 and TRBJ1-3; 10 bases map to TRBD1. Germline-derived CDR1 and CDR2 are SGHTA and FQGTGA. This CDR3 contains 15 residues. V shed 5 bases, J shed 4 bases, and the junction held 5 bases outside the gene matches. The variable domain in full, with the rest retrieved from reference TRBV7-3 and TRBJ1-3, is GAGVSQTPSNKVTEKGKYVELRCDPISGHTALYWYRQSLGQGPEFLIYFQGTGAADDSGLPNDRFFAVRPEGSVSTLKIQRTERGDSAVYLCASSRDRGPGNTIYFGEGSWLTVV.

The chain combines TRBV3-1 (or the pseudogene TRBV3-2) with TRBJ1-3, with TRBD1 matching 8 bases. Germline V CDR1 and CDR2: LGHDT, YNNKEL (reference sequence). V lost 2 bases to trimming and J lost 0 bases; unmatched junction nucleotides: 0. The CDR3 covers 15 residues. The CDR3 spells CASSQTGGSGNTIYF. The CDR3 nucleotides are TGTGCCAGCAGCCAAACAGGGGGCTCTGGAAACACCATATATTTT.

In its sample, this clone was seen once. This chain uses TRBV12-3 or TRBV12-4 with TRBJ2-7; 10 bases match TRBD1. The CDR3 extends over 13 amino acids. With 5 bases clipped from V and 5 bases from J, the junction kept 3 bases outside the gene matches. The CDR3 sequence is CASSLGTGDEQYF. CDR3 DNA sequence: TGTGCCAGCAGTCTTGGGACAGGGGACGAGCAGTACTTC.

The chain joins TRBV6-5 to TRBJ1-2; 7 bases are a match to TRBD1. The CDR3 sequence is 15 residues long. Germline V gene data show CDR1 as MNHEY and CDR2 as SVGAGI. The ends lost 5 bases at V and 8 bases at J; junction bases unmatched: 14. The CDR3 reads CASSRDGTDFRGYTF. As DNA, the CDR3 is TGTGCCAGCAGTCGCGACGGGACAGACTTCAGGGGCTACACCTTC.

This rearrangement joins TRBV9 to TRBJ2-2; 8 bases are a match to TRBD1. This CDR3 has 15 residues. V dropped 3 bases and J dropped 5; count of bases not matched to a gene: 6. Per germline, CDR1 SGDLS and CDR2 YYNGEE. The CDR3, as DNA: TGTGCCAGCAGCGCGACGACAGGGGATACCGGGGAGCTGTTTTTT. This translates into CASSATTGDTGELFF.

The DNA of the CDR3 is TGTGCCAGCAGCGTAGTGGGACAGGGTACGGACGAGCAGTACTTC. Protein sequence: CASSVVGQGTDEQYF. V gene TRBV9 combines with J gene TRBJ2-7; 9 bases line up with TRBD1. Germline CDR1 reads SGDLS; CDR2 reads YYNGEE. This CDR3 spans 15 amino acids. V was pared by 0 bases and J by 5 bases, with 6 bases of the junction left unmatched.

The chain joins TRBV15 to TRBJ2-1, with D perhaps TRBD2 (6 bases). Germline values: CDR1 LNHNV, CDR2 YYDKDF (reference sequence). Trimming stripped 1 base from V and 3 bases from J, with 10 bases between. CDR3 length: 15 residues. CDR3: CATSRGPAGYNEQFF. The CDR3 nucleotides read TGTGCCACCAGCAGAGGCCCAGCGGGCTACAATGAGCAGTTCTTC.

The chain has TRBV6-1 and TRBJ2-2; tentative D call: TRBD2 (6 bases). Trimming left V 2 bases short and J 3 bases short, with 10 bases between. Per germline, CDR1 MNHNS and CDR2 SASEGT. The length of the CDR3 is 15 residues. CDR3 amino acids: CASSEPGVYTGELFF. The CDR3 DNA reads TGTGCCAGCAGTGAACCGGGGGTGTACACCGGGGAGCTGTTTTTT.

The V gene is TRBV7-9, the J gene TRBJ2-1; 10 nucleotides align to TRBD2. The CDR3 has 14 residues. The junction had 3 bases not matched to a gene; V was cut back by 5 bases and J by 5 bases. Germline V gene data show CDR1 as SEHNR and CDR2 as FQNEAQ (reference sequence). DNA of the CDR3: TGTGCCAGCAGCCGCAGCGGGGGGGACAATGAGCAGTTCTTC. It yields the protein CASSRSGGDNEQFF. The variable domain in full, completed from reference TRBV7-9 and TRBJ2-1, reads DTGVSQNPRHKITKRGQNVTFRCDPISEHNRLYWYRQTLGQGPEFLTYFQNEAQLEKSRLLSDRFSAERPKGSFSTLEIQRTEQGDSAMYLCASSRSGGDNEQFFGPGTRLTVL.

The chain uses TRBV6-5 and TRBJ1-1, with a possible D match to TRBD1 (5 bases). Germline CDR1 MNHEY, CDR2 SVGAGI. Trimming pared 2 bases from V and 6 bases from J, leaving 16 bases between. The CDR3 runs to 15 residues. The CDR3 region is CASSYRRVVMAEAFF. In nucleotides, the CDR3 is TGTGCCAGCAGTTACCGCAGGGTGGTTATGGCTGAAGCTTTCTTT.

This rearrangement joins TRBV4-3 to TRBJ2-7; D not resolved. The V gene lost 2 bases and the J gene lost 2 bases, with 13 bases spanning the gap. Looked up from germline, CDR1 is LGHNA and CDR2 is YSLEER. The length of the CDR3 is 15 residues. CDR3 DNA sequence: TGCGCCAGCAGCCAAAGGCTGGGCTCGGCCTACGAGCAGTACTTC. It specifies CASSQRLGSAYEQYF.

J is TRBJ2-1 and V is TRBV7-2, with a weak D call TRBD1 (5 bases). Germline V lookup: CDR1 SGHTA, CDR2 FQGNSA. The V end was cut by 11 bases, the J end by 7 bases, with 18 bases between. The CDR3 has 13 amino acids. CDR3 sequence (DNA): TGTGCCCATTCCTCGCAGGGTAGGAATGAGCAGTTCTTC. It translates to CAHSSQGRNEQFF.

The V gene is TRBV30, the J gene TRBJ2-5, with D perhaps TRBD2 (5 bases). Looked up from germline, CDR1 is GTSNPN and CDR2 is SVGIG (reference sequence). The V gene lost 4 bases and the J gene lost 3 bases, with 12 bases spanning the gap. The CDR3 is made up of 13 amino acids. This CDR3 reads CAWKPLAEETQYF. DNA of the CDR3: TGTGCCTGGAAGCCGCTAGCCGAAGAGACCCAGTACTTC.

The chain recombines TRBV5-3 with TRBJ2-7; 9 bases line up with TRBD2. TRBV5-3 is an ORF, with its function uncertain. J gave up 3 bases and V 4 bases, and 14 bases lay outside the gene matches. The CDR3 covers 17 residues. The CDR3 region is CARSPPASGVDSYEQYF. DNA for the CDR3: TGTGCCAGAAGCCCCCCGGCTAGCGGGGTAGATAGCTACGAGCAGTACTTC.